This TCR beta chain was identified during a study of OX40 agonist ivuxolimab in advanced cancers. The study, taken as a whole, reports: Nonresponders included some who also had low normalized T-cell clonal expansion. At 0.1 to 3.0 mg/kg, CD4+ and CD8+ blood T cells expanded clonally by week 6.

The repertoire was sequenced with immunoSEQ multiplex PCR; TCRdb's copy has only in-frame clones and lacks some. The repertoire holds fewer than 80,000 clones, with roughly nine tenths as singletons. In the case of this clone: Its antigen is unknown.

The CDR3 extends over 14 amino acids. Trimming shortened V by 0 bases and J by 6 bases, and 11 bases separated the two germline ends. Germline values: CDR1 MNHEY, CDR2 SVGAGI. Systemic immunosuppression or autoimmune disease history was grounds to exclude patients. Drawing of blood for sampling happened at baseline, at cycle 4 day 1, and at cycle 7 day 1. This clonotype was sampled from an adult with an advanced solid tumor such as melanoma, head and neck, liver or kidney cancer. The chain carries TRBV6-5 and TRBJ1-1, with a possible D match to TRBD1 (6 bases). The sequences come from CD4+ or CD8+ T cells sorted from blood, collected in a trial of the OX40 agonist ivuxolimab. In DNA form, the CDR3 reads TGTGCCAGCAGTTACTCGCAGGGGCTCGCTGAAGCTTTCTTT. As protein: CASSYSQGLAEAFF.